This T cell receptor (beta chain) emerged from a study of blood T cell repertoires in COVID-19. Original processing notes: From reference gene primer amplification, estimates of nucleated cell counts were derived. Clones were read by immunoSEQ multiplex PCR, and TCRdb kept only the in-frame ones, dropping some. V, J and clone size were drawn from that table, and D and trimming were deduced from the DNA. In the table there are fewer than 35,000 clones, approximately 91% of which are singletons. The CDR3 sequence is 15 residues long. V lost 0 bases and J 7 bases, leaving 16 bases between the germline ends. CDR1 is MNHNY, CDR2 SVGAGI, per germline (reference sequence).

The chain joins TRBV6-6 to TRBJ2-7, with D perhaps TRBD2 (7 bases). Sequencing was carried out using peripheral blood. This TCR derives from a man in his 60s with acute or convalescent COVID-19. The CDR3 coding sequence is TGTGCCAGCAGTTACTCGGGGACATCAGCGGGAGAGCAGTACGTC. It is translated as CASSYSGTSAGEQYV.